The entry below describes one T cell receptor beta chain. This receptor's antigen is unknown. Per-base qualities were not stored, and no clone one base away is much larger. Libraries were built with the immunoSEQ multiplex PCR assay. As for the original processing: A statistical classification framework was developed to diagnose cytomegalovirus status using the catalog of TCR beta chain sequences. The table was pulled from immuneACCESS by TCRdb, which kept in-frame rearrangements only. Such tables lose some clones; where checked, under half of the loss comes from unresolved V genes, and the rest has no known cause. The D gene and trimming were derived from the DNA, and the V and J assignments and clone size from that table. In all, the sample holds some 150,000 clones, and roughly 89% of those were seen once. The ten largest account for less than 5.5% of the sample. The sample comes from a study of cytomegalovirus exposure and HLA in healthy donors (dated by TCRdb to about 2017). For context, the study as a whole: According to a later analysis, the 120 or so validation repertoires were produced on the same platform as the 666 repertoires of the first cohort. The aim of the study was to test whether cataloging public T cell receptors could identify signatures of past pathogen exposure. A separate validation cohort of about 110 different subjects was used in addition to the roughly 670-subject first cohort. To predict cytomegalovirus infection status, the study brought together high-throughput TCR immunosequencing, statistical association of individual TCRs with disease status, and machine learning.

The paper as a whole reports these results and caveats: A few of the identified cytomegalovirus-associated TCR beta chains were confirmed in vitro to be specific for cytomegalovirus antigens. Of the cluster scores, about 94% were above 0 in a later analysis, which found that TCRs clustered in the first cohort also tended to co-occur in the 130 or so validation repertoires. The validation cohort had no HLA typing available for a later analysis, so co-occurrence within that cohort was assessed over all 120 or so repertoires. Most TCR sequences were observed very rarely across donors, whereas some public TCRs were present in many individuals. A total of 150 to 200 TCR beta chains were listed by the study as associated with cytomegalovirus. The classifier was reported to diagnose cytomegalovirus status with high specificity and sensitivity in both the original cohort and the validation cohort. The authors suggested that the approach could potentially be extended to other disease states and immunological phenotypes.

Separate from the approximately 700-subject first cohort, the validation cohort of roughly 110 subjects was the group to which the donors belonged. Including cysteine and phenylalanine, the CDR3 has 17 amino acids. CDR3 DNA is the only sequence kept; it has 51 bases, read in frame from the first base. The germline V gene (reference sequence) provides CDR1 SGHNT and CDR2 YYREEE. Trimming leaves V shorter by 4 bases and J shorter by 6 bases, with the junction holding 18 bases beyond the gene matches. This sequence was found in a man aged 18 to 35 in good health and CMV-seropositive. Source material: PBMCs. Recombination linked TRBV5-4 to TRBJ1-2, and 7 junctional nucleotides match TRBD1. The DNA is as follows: TGTGCCAGCAGCCACCCTCTTCTCAACAGGGGAGAGGATGGCTACACCTTC. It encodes CASSHPLLNRGEDGYTF.